This TCR beta chain emerged from a study of blood T cells in healthy people across ages. The CDR3 is made up of 17 amino acids. Germline CDR1 and CDR2: SGHRS and YFSETQ. V lost 4 bases and J lost 5; bases outside the gene matches: 11. Through a sample-barcoded 5' primer and a J-beta primer mix, a second PCR was run for roughly 7 to 12 cycles. TCRdb used MiXCR to reprocess the 5' RACE reads, holding one entry per CDR3 protein. Of approximately 1,700,000 distinct CDR3 sequences in the sample, around 42% were seen once. This sequence joins TRBV5-1 and TRBJ2-5; 13 positions match TRBD2. Input material: blood. This receptor was obtained from a human donor in good health. The DNA for the CDR3 is TGCGCCAGCAGCCCACTTGGACTAGCGGGGGCCGGGGAGACCCAGTACTTC. It encodes CASSPLGLAGAGETQYF.